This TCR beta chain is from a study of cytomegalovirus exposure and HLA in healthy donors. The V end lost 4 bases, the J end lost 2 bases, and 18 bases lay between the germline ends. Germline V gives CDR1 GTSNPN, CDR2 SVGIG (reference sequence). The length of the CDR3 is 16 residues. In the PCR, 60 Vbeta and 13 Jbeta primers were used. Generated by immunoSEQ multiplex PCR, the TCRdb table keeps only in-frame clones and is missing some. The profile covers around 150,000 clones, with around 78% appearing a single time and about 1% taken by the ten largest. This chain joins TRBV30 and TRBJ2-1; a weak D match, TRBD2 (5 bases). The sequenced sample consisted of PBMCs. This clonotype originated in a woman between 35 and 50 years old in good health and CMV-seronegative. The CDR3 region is CAWISARRLAYNEQFF. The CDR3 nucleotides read TGTGCCTGGATCAGCGCTCGGAGGCTGGCCTACAATGAGCAGTTCTTC.